This is a list of T cell receptor beta chains from one sample in a study of blood T cell repertoires in COVID-19. The protocol was immunoSEQ multiplex PCR, while the TCRdb copy is restricted to in-frame clones and leaves out a portion. The repertoire includes about 210,000 clones, approximately 80% of them detected once, and under 4.5% sits in the top ten. Source material: PBMCs or T cells enriched from blood (not recorded which). The receptors here all came from a man between 25 and 39 years old with acute COVID-19. Each CDR3 is given with its conserved first and last residue. D genes are given only for firm matches. Part of the rows lack a size; the others show once, few, many or a class for expanded clones.

CDR3 | DNA | size | J | D | V
CAISQGTYGYTF | TGTGCCATCAGTCAGGGGACCTATGGCTACACCTTC | NA | TRBJ1-2 | NA | TRBV10-3
CASSQNPASNYGYTF | TGTGCCAGCAGCCAAAACCCCGCCAGTAACTATGGCTACACCTTC | few | TRBJ1-2 | NA | TRBV3-1/TRBV3-2
CASRGQGSSGNTIYF | TGTGCCAGCAGAGGACAGGGTAGCTCTGGAAACACCATATATTTT | NA | TRBJ1-3 | TRBD1 | TRBV7-9
CASSQILSGSGNTIYF | TGTGCCAGCAGCCAAATTCTATCGGGCTCTGGAAACACCATATATTTT | NA | TRBJ1-3 | NA | TRBV3-1/TRBV3-2
CASSETPGQGNEKLFF | TGTGCCAGCAGTGAGACCCCGGGACAGGGGAATGAAAAACTGTTTTTT | many | TRBJ1-4 | TRBD1 | TRBV6-1
CASSDPAGGLKQFF | TGCGCCAGCAGTGATCCAGCGGGGGGTCTCAAGCAGTTCTTC | NA | TRBJ2-1 | TRBD2 | TRBV10-1
CASSLQGRETQYF | TGTGCCAGCAGCTTACAGGGGAGAGAGACCCAGTACTTC | NA | TRBJ2-5 | TRBD1 | TRBV2
CAISEGTGAGPQHF | TGTGCCATCAGTGAGGGGACAGGGGCTGGGCCCCAGCATTTT | NA | TRBJ1-5 | TRBD1 | TRBV10-3
CASSTETGWTTGELFF | TGTGCCAGTAGTACCGAGACAGGGTGGACCACCGGGGAGCTGTTTTTT | NA | TRBJ2-2 | TRBD1 | TRBV19
CASSSPGLGVNEQFF | TGTGCCAGCAGTTCTCCGGGACTAGGGGTGAATGAGCAGTTCTTC | NA | TRBJ2-1 | TRBD2 | TRBV6-5
CASSNDHSNYGYTF | TGTGCCAGCAGTAACGACCACAGTAACTATGGCTACACCTTC | NA | TRBJ1-2 | NA | TRBV6-5
CAWSSQGGTEAFF | TGTGCCTGGAGTAGTCAGGGAGGGACTGAAGCTTTCTTT | NA | TRBJ1-1 | NA | TRBV30
CASSKGQPVNEQYF | TGTGCCAGCTCCAAGGGACAGCCAGTCAACGAGCAGTACTTC | NA | TRBJ2-7 | TRBD1 | TRBV5-4
CASSEWGTGSGANVLTF | TGTGCCAGCAGCGAGTGGGGCACAGGGTCTGGGGCCAACGTCCTGACTTTC | NA | TRBJ2-6 | NA | TRBV5-5
CASSFGTGPGNTIYF | TGTGCCAGCAGCTTCGGGACAGGTCCTGGAAACACCATATATTTT | NA | TRBJ1-3 | TRBD1 | TRBV5-4
CASSENGLLNGELFF | TGTGCCAGCAGTGAAAACGGTCTCTTGAACGGGGAGCTGTTTTTT | NA | TRBJ2-2 | NA | TRBV2
CASSLRGAYNEQFF | TGTGCCAGCAGCTTAAGGGGTGCCTACAATGAGCAGTTCTTC | NA | TRBJ2-1 | NA | TRBV7-9
CASVRDRATNEKLFF | TGTGCCAGCGTCCGAGACAGAGCAACTAATGAAAAACTGTTTTTT | once | TRBJ1-4 | NA | TRBV6-5
CASSALLTDRIHF | TGTGCCAGCAGCGCATTGCTGACGGACAGAATACACTTC | once | TRBJ2-7 | NA | TRBV11-2
CASSQPGVSNYGYTF | TGCGCCAGCAGCCAACCGGGGGTCTCTAACTATGGCTACACCTTC | NA | TRBJ1-2 | NA | TRBV4-1
CASRRLDSTDTQYF | TGTGCCAGCAGACGACTGGATAGCACAGATACGCAGTATTTT | NA | TRBJ2-3 | NA | TRBV7-9
CASSLDRVGVTEAFF | TGTGCCAGCAGCCTGGACAGGGTGGGTGTCACTGAAGCTTTCTTT | once | TRBJ1-1 | TRBD1 | TRBV9
CASSTRHRGGTGELFF | TGTGCCAGCAGCACCCGCCATCGGGGGGGGACCGGGGAGCTGTTTTTT | NA | TRBJ2-2 | TRBD2 | TRBV7-6
CASSLDRVWGYTF | TGTGCCAGCAGCTTGGACAGGGTGTGGGGCTACACCTTC | NA | TRBJ1-2 | NA | TRBV5-6
CATNQYSNQPQHF | TGTGCCACCAATCAGTATAGCAATCAGCCCCAGCATTTT | NA | TRBJ1-5 | NA | TRBV24-1
CASSLPYHGSWTGGDTGELFF | TGTGCCAGCAGTCTACCCTATCATGGCTCATGGACAGGTGGGGACACCGGGGAGCTGTTTTTT | NA | TRBJ2-2 | TRBD1 | TRBV28
CASSARQGAGNTEAFF | TGTGCCAGCAGTGCTCGACAGGGGGCGGGGAACACTGAAGCTTTCTTT | NA | TRBJ1-1 | TRBD1 | TRBV6-1
CAISVQDQTFNYGYTF | TGTGCCATCAGTGTCCAGGATCAAACCTTTAACTATGGCTACACCTTC | NA | TRBJ1-2 | NA | TRBV10-3
CASSYGTLNVLTF | TGTGCCAGCAGTTACGGGACACTTAACGTCCTGACTTTC | NA | TRBJ2-6 | NA | TRBV6-5
CASSFTGTGGNEQFF | TGTGCCAGCAGCTTCACCGGGACAGGGGGCAATGAGCAGTTCTTC | NA | TRBJ2-1 | TRBD1 | TRBV7-3
CASSSSGLSYEQYF | TGTGCCAGTAGTAGCTCGGGACTCTCGTACGAGCAGTACTTC | NA | TRBJ2-7 | NA | TRBV19
CASGVSGQANYGYTF | TGTGCCAGCGGCGTTTCGGGACAGGCTAACTATGGCTACACCTTC | few | TRBJ1-2 | TRBD1 | TRBV27
CASSPWGPDGYTF | TGTGCCAGCAGTCCGTGGGGCCCGGATGGCTACACCTTC | NA | TRBJ1-2 | NA | TRBV9
CSASQTSGGKTQYF | TGCAGTGCTAGTCAGACTAGCGGGGGAAAGACCCAGTACTTC | NA | TRBJ2-5 | TRBD2 | TRBV20-1
CASSFSGQFNSPLHF | TGTGCCAGCAGTTTCTCTGGACAGTTTAATTCACCCCTCCACTTT | few | TRBJ1-6 | NA | TRBV28
CASSVGWGGNEKLFF | TGTGCCAGCAGCGTAGGTTGGGGGGGAAACGAAAAACTGTTTTTT | NA | TRBJ1-4 | NA | TRBV2
CATSGVPDTQYF | TGTGCCACTAGCGGGGTTCCAGATACGCAGTATTTT | NA | TRBJ2-3 | TRBD2 | TRBV4-2
CASSVSPGRGGETQYF | TGCGCCAGCAGCGTATCACCGGGACGGGGGGGAGAGACCCAGTACTTC | few | TRBJ2-5 | TRBD2 | TRBV5-1
CASGQGLAIYF | TGTGCCAGTGGGCAGGGCCTCGCCATATATTTT | NA | TRBJ1-3 | NA | TRBV2
CASSSRDRVIEQYF | TGTGCCAGCAGTTCCCGGGACAGGGTTATTGAGCAGTACTTC | many | TRBJ2-7 | TRBD1 | TRBV6-5
CASGRGTGALTF | TGTGCCAGCGGTAGAGGGACAGGGGCCCTCACCTTC | NA | TRBJ1-2 | TRBD1 | TRBV6-5
CASSLALTGANEQFF | TGTGCCAGCAGCTTAGCTCTGACAGGGGCCAATGAGCAGTTCTTC | NA | TRBJ2-1 | TRBD1 | TRBV7-7
CAWTEVGTGNTIYF | TGTGCCTGGACGGAGGTAGGAACTGGAAACACCATATATTTT | few | TRBJ1-3 | NA | TRBV30
CASSLTRARDTQYF | TGTGCCAGCAGCTTAACGAGGGCTAGAGATACGCAGTATTTT | NA | TRBJ2-3 | NA | TRBV7-3
CSAWDREQFF | TGCAGTGCTTGGGACAGGGAGCAGTTCTTC | NA | TRBJ2-1 | TRBD1 | TRBV20-1
CASIQAGGNTEAFF | TGTGCCAGCATTCAGGCAGGGGGAAACACTGAAGCTTTCTTT | NA | TRBJ1-1 | TRBD1 | TRBV28
CASSYMDTAFF | TGTGCCAGCAGTTACATGGACACGGCTTTCTTT | NA | TRBJ1-1 | NA | TRBV6-5
CASSVTTGDYEQYF | TGTGCCAGCAGCGTGACGACAGGAGACTACGAGCAGTACTTC | NA | TRBJ2-7 | NA | TRBV9
CASSPSQDNGIQYF | TGTGCCAGCAGCCCGTCCCAGGATAATGGCATTCAGTACTTC | NA | TRBJ2-4 | NA | TRBV5-4
CASSPDRGWSDTQYF | TGTGCCAGCTCACCAGACAGGGGATGGTCAGATACGCAGTATTTT | NA | TRBJ2-3 | TRBD1 | TRBV18
CASSQVPAGNYGYTF | TGTGCCAGCAGCCAAGTCCCGGCAGGCAACTATGGCTACACCTTC | NA | TRBJ1-2 | NA | TRBV3-1/TRBV3-2
CASSLDSSYNSPLHF | TGTGCCAGCAGCTTGGACAGCTCCTATAATTCACCCCTCCACTTT | NA | TRBJ1-6 | NA | TRBV13
CASSLFQGGNYGYTF | TGCGCCAGCAGCTTGTTTCAGGGAGGGAACTATGGCTACACCTTC | NA | TRBJ1-2 | NA | TRBV5-1
CASSVVGGPTFF | TGTGCCAGCAGCGTAGTAGGGGGCCCTACTTTCTTC | NA | TRBJ2-1 | TRBD1 | TRBV9
CASTFERGSYGYTF | TGCGCCAGCACCTTTGAACGTGGCAGCTATGGCTACACCTTC | NA | TRBJ1-2 | NA | TRBV4-1
CASSQPNRANYNSPLHF | TGCGCCAGCAGCCAACCCAACAGGGCCAACTATAATTCACCCCTCCACTTT | NA | TRBJ1-6 | NA | TRBV4-1